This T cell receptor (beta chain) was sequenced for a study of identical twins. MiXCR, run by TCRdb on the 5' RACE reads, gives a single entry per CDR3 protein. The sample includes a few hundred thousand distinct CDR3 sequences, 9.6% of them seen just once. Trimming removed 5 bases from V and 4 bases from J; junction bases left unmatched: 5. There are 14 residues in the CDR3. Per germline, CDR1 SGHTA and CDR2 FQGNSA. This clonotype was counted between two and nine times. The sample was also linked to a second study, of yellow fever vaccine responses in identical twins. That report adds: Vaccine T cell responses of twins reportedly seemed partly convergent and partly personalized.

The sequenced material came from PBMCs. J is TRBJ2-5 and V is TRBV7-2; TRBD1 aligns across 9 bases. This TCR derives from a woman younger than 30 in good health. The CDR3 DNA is TGTGCCAGCAGCCGGACAGGGGCGACAGAGACCCAGTACTTC. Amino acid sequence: CASSRTGATETQYF.